These T cell receptor beta chains were read from a single sample in a study of T cells in Graves' hyperthyroidism and ophthalmopathy. TCRdb processed the multiplex PCR reads anew with MiXCR; each CDR3 protein has one entry. The table includes more than 650,000 distinct CDR3 sequences, around 15% detected once. The sequencing sample was made of blood. The origin of the receptors is a woman between 18 and 29 years old with Graves' hyperthyroidism. Both conserved end residues are part of each CDR3. A D gene is named only where the DNA matches it firmly. Size is omitted from some rows. Given values are once, few, many or a class for expanded clones.

TRBJ2-7,many,TRBV7-2,.,CASSLEDWRSYEQYF,TGTGCCAGCAGCTTAGAAGACTGGAGGTCCTACGAGCAGTACTTC
TRBJ1-2,.,TRBV29-1,.,CSVVQGLSYGYTF,TGCAGCGTTGTGCAGGGATTATCGTACGGCTACACCTTC
TRBJ2-7,.,TRBV27,.,CASSYSMGPPSYEQYF,TGTGCCAGCAGTTACTCGATGGGGCCACCCTCCTACGAGCAGTACTTC
TRBJ2-2,few,TRBV9,TRBD2,CASSVVASGSMGELFF,TGTGCCAGCAGCGTAGTAGCCAGCGGGAGTATGGGGGAGCTGTTTTTT
TRBJ2-7,.,TRBV7-2,.,CASSRQLAGEQYF,TGTGCCAGCAGCCGCCAACTAGCAGGCGAGCAGTACTTC
TRBJ1-1,few,TRBV6-1,TRBD1,CASTPGDSMNTEAFF,TGTGCCAGCACCCCTGGGGACAGTATGAACACTGAAGCTTTCTTT
TRBJ2-5,.,TRBV20-1,TRBD2,CSASLSGMGGETQYF,TGCAGTGCTAGTTTAAGCGGGATGGGTGGAGAGACCCAGTACTTC
TRBJ2-7,.,TRBV6-2/TRBV6-3,TRBD1,CASKLDRGDYEQYF,TGTGCCAGCAAGCTGGACAGGGGGGATTACGAGCAGTACTTC
TRBJ2-5,few,TRBV3-1,TRBD2,CASSRGLAETQYF,TGTGCCAGCAGCCGCGGACTAGCCGAGACCCAGTACTTC
TRBJ1-6,few,TRBV4-1,.,CASSQDLGGLDSPLHF,TGCGCCAGCAGCCAAGATCTTGGAGGGTTGGACTCACCCCTCCACTTT
TRBJ2-7,many,TRBV2,.,CASSSYGPYEQYF,TGTGCCAGCAGTTCGTACGGTCCCTACGAGCAGTACTTC
TRBJ2-2,many,TRBV20-1,.,CSASYPDWTNTGELFF,TGCAGTGCTAGCTATCCGGACTGGACGAACACCGGGGAGCTGTTTTTT
TRBJ2-3,.,TRBV29-1,.,CSVEVDLGQYF,TGCAGCGTTGAAGTGGACTTGGGGCAGTATTTT
TRBJ2-7,many,TRBV20-1,TRBD2,CSARDLATSGRANEQYF,TGCAGTGCTAGAGATTTGGCGACTAGCGGGAGGGCCAACGAGCAGTACTTC
TRBJ2-5,.,TRBV5-6,.,CASSLVASRLETQYF,TGTGCCAGCAGCTTGGTTGCTAGTAGACTCGAGACCCAGTACTTC
TRBJ2-5,many,TRBV3-1,TRBD1,CASSTTGQGETQYF,TGTGCCAGCAGTACGACGGGACAGGGTGAGACCCAGTACTTC
TRBJ2-7,few,TRBV2,.,CASSDATLYEQYF,TGTGCCAGCAGTGACGCGACACTCTACGAGCAGTACTTC
TRBJ1-2,.,TRBV13,.,CASSRNPGHPDGYTF,TGTGCCAGCAGTCGAAATCCGGGACATCCCGATGGCTACACCTTC
TRBJ1-2,many,TRBV19,.,CASSDRWNYGYTF,TGTGCCAGTAGCGATAGGTGGAACTATGGCTACACCTTC
TRBJ2-1,many,TRBV6-2/TRBV6-3,TRBD2,CASSYSKRLAGGYTSYNEQFF,TGTGCCAGCAGTTACTCGAAGCGGTTAGCGGGAGGTTATACGTCCTACAATGAGCAGTTCTTC
TRBJ2-7,many,TRBV5-1,TRBD1,CASSIAPPDRGSYEQYF,TGCGCCAGCAGCATAGCGCCTCCGGACAGGGGCTCCTACGAGCAGTACTTC
TRBJ1-1,.,TRBV20-1,TRBD1,CSAPGQATNTEAFF,TGCAGTGCCCCGGGACAGGCGACGAACACTGAAGCTTTCTTT
TRBJ1-5,many,TRBV20-1,.,CSARGRGISNQPQHF,TGCAGTGCTAGAGGTCGGGGGATAAGCAATCAGCCCCAGCATTTT
TRBJ1-4,many,TRBV5-6,TRBD1,CASTSGTANEKLFF,TGTGCCAGCACCTCGGGGACAGCTAATGAAAAACTGTTTTTT
TRBJ1-1,.,TRBV29-1,TRBD1,CSGGTGRNTEAFF,TGCAGCGGGGGGACAGGCAGAAACACTGAAGCTTTCTTT
TRBJ2-3,.,TRBV9,.,CASSPRTERFAQYF,TGTGCCAGCAGCCCCCGGACAGAGAGGTTTGCGCAGTATTTT
TRBJ2-5,many,TRBV18,.,CASSPSRGGETQYF,TGTGCCAGCTCACCATCTAGGGGAGGCGAGACCCAGTACTTC